This T cell receptor (beta chain) derives from a study of blood T cell repertoires in COVID-19. Germline values: CDR1 MNHNY, CDR2 SVGAGI (reference sequence). This CDR3 has 15 residues. Deletions cut 6 bases from V and 9 bases from J, with 21 bases between. Sequenced by immunoSEQ multiplex PCR; TCRdb stores in-frame clones only, minus some. This sample has roughly 80,000 clones, with under 85% found just once. The sequenced material came from peripheral blood. The chain carries TRBV6-6 and TRBJ2-1; D may be TRBD2 (6 bases). This receptor was obtained from a human donor in a cohort sampled during active COVID-19. CDR3 amino acids: CASRGGGESVGEQFF. As DNA, the CDR3 is TGTGCCAGCAGAGGAGGCGGGGAGTCAGTGGGTGAGCAGTTCTTC.